The 14 T cell receptor beta chains given below trace back to one sample, sequenced in a study of neurological immune-mediated disorders. TCRdb analysed the 5' RACE reads with MiXCR anew, one entry per CDR3 protein. In the table there are tens of thousands of distinct CDR3 sequences, roughly 6.3% of which are singletons. Sequencing input: CD4+ T cells from blood. The receptors were gathered from a middle-aged woman in good health.

This clonotype was detected many times. The rearrangement joins TRBV10-3 to TRBJ2-2; D is ambiguous. The CDR3 totals 14 residues. Germline lookup yields CDR1 ENHRY and CDR2 SYGVKD. V was clipped by 2 bases and J by 3 bases, with 7 bases between them. The CDR3 sequence: CAISERADTGELFF. The CDR3 DNA reads as TGTGCCATCAGTGAGAGGGCAGACACCGGGGAGCTGTTTTTT.

At least ten counts were recorded for this clonotype. The genes are TRBV5-1 and TRBJ2-7; 8 bases are shared with TRBD1. In germline, CDR1 is SGHRS, CDR2 YFSETQ. The V and J ends lost 2 bases and 2 bases, in that order; junction bases with no gene match: 3. This CDR3 has 14 amino acids. The CDR3 is CASSLQGGTYEQYF. CDR3 bases: TGCGCCAGCAGCTTACAGGGGGGTACCTACGAGCAGTACTTC.

Ten or more counts support this clonotype. The CDR3 region has the DNA TGTGCCAGCAGCGTAGGGCCAGTGGCAGATACGCAGTATTTT. Amino acids: CASSVGPVADTQYF. The genes are TRBV9 and TRBJ2-3; no reliable D call. The germline V gene has CDR1 SGDLS and CDR2 YYNGEE. This CDR3 is 14 amino acids long. V was shortened by 0 bases and J by 4 bases, with 9 bases between the two germline ends.

This clonotype was picked up many times. The chain links TRBV29-1 to TRBJ1-2; no reliable D call. The germline gives CDR1 SQVTM, CDR2 ANQGSEA. CDR3 size: 9 residues. V dropped 4 bases and J dropped 8 bases, with 5 bases sitting between them. For the CDR3, the DNA is TGCAGCGTTGTCCCCGGCTACACCTTC. Translated, it gives CSVVPGYTF. The full variable domain, in which reference TRBV29-1 and TRBJ1-2 provide the parts outside the CDR3, is SAVISQKPSRDICQRGTSLTIQCQVDSQVTMMFWYRQQPGQSLTLIATANQGSEATYESGFVIDKFPISRPNLTFSTLTVSNMSPEDSSIYLCSVVPGYTFGSGTRLTVV.

This clonotype is labeled medium-sized. The chain is built from TRBV5-1 and TRBJ1-6; the match to TRBD1 covers 7 bases. The junction had 1 base not matched to a gene; V was cut back by 0 bases and J by 7 bases. Germline V lookup: CDR1 SGHRS, CDR2 YFSETQ. The CDR3 loop spans 14 amino acids. The DNA for the CDR3 is TGCGCCAGCAGCTTGGAGACAGGGAATTCACCCCTCCACTTT. This translates into CASSLETGNSPLHF.

This clonotype was observed at least ten times. V and J are TRBV28 and TRBJ2-1, with 8 bases fitting TRBD2. Germline lookup yields CDR1 MDHEN and CDR2 SYDVKM. The ends lost 3 bases at V and 5 bases at J; junction bases unmatched: 12. The CDR3 loop spans 17 amino acids. The CDR3 DNA is TGTGCCAGCAGTTTCCCTTTCGCGGGAGGAGGGGACAATGAGCAGTTCTTC. Translated, it gives CASSFPFAGGGDNEQFF.

This clonotype was observed many times. The chain has TRBV9 and TRBJ2-3; D unclear. This CDR3 has 14 amino acids. Deletions cut 0 bases from V and 0 bases from J, with 5 bases between. Germline V CDR1 and CDR2: SGDLS, YYNGEE. The CDR3 DNA reads TGTGCCAGCAGCGTAGGGTTTAGCACAGATACGCAGTATTTT. As protein: CASSVGFSTDTQYF.

This clonotype was detected ten times or more. The V and J genes are TRBV28 and TRBJ2-3, with D tentatively TRBD2 (6 bases). Per the germline V gene, CDR1 is MDHEN and CDR2 is SYDVKM. CDR3 size: 14 residues. Trimming pared 8 bases from V and 3 bases from J, leaving 15 bases between. The CDR3 region has the DNA TGTGCCAGCCAGAGCGGGCAGCTGACAGATACGCAGTATTTT. Encoded protein: CASQSGQLTDTQYF. Full variable domain (outside the CDR3, taken from reference TRBV28 and TRBJ2-3): DVKVTQSSRYLVKRTGEKVFLECVQDMDHENMFWYRQDPGLGLRLIYFSYDVKMKEKGDIPEGYSVSREKKERFSLILESASTNQTSMYLCASQSGQLTDTQYFGPGTRLTVL.

This clonotype was picked up many times. This sequence joins TRBV10-2 and TRBJ2-1; 8 nucleotides align to TRBD2. This CDR3 spans 15 amino acids. The germline V gene has CDR1 WSHSY and CDR2 SAAADI. Trimming cost V 8 bases and J 2 bases; bases outside gene matches: 8. CDR3 DNA sequence: TGCGCCAGCGACCCGACTAGCGCTACCTACAATGAGCAGTTCTTC. It specifies CASDPTSATYNEQFF.

Many counts were recorded for this clonotype. The V gene is TRBV27, the J gene TRBJ1-1; D not certain. Germline CDR1 is MNHEY and CDR2 is SMNVEV (reference sequence). The CDR3 is 11 amino acids. Here the CDR3 reads CPRVQFTEAFF. The CDR3 bases are TGTCCTCGGGTACAGTTCACTGAAGCTTTCTTT.

The V and J genes are TRBV5-1 and TRBJ1-1, with TRBD1 as a possible D gene (5 bases). Germline CDR1 is SGHRS and CDR2 is YFSETQ. V was clipped by 2 bases and J by 1 base, with 12 bases between them. The CDR3 has 15 residues. CDR3 residues: CASSLTGRQNTEAFF. The CDR3 DNA follows: TGCGCCAGCAGCTTAACAGGACGGCAGAACACTGAAGCTTTCTTT.

This clonotype has a count of ten or more. The chain combines TRBV3-1 with TRBJ1-5, with D unclear. The CDR3 consists of 12 residues. Trimming removed 1 base from V and 9 bases from J, with 7 bases in between. Looked up from germline, CDR1 is LGHDT and CDR2 is YNNKEL (reference sequence). CDR3 sequence (DNA): TGTGCCAGCAGCCAAGGCCTGGGGCCCCAGCATTTT. Translation: CASSQGLGPQHF.

The sample holds many counts of this clonotype. The gene calls are TRBV28 and TRBJ2-7, with 9 bases that match TRBD2. The trim removed 8 bases at V and 7 bases at J, leaving 12 bases unmatched. The V gene's germline CDR1 is MDHEN and CDR2 SYDVKM. This CDR3 has 14 residues. The CDR3 is CASLRVAGAIEQYF. For the CDR3, the DNA is TGTGCCAGCCTGAGGGTAGCGGGAGCGATAGAGCAGTACTTC.

The sample holds many counts of this clonotype. V usage is TRBV20-1 and J usage is TRBJ2-7, with 9 positions matching TRBD2. The germline gives CDR1 DFQATT, CDR2 SNEGSKA (reference sequence). The CDR3 is made up of 12 amino acids. V gave up 6 bases and J gave up 5 bases; unmatched junction bases: 5. As DNA, the CDR3 is TGCAGTGCCACGACTAGCGGCGACGAGCAGTACTTC. It specifies CSATTSGDEQYF.